Listed below are T cell receptor beta chains from one sample, sequenced in a study of CD8 T cells in Susac syndrome. MiXCR was run by TCRdb on the immunoSEQ multiplex PCR reads, yielding one entry per CDR3 protein. The repertoire holds over 150,000 distinct CDR3 sequences, with around 93% as singletons. Sequenced sample: CD4+ T cells from PBMCs. These receptors were taken from a human donor with multiple sclerosis. Both conserved end residues are part of each CDR3. D genes are given only for firm matches. The size entry is marked missing in some rows and otherwise reads once, few, many or a size class.

j_call d_call v_call clone_size cdr3_nt cdr3_aa
TRBJ2-3 TRBD2 TRBV24-1 NA TGTGCCACCAGTGAGCTTACTAGCGGGGGGGCCATAGATACGCAGTATTTT CATSELTSGGAIDTQYF
TRBJ1-5 NA TRBV30 once TGTGCCTGGAGCTCGGAGTCCAATCAGCCCCAGCATTTT CAWSSESNQPQHF
TRBJ1-5 NA TRBV12-5 NA TGTGCTAGTGCCTATTATCAGCCCCAGCATTTT CASAYYQPQHF
TRBJ1-2 NA TRBV3-1 NA TGTGCCAGCAGCCAAGTCGGGCGGGCTAACTATGGCTACACCTTC CASSQVGRANYGYTF
TRBJ1-2 TRBD1 TRBV11-2 NA TGTGCCAGCAGCTTAGTACAGGGGGGTGGCTACACCTTC CASSLVQGGGYTF
TRBJ2-3 TRBD1 TRBV20-1 NA TGCAGTGCTCCCCTGAGGGGGCTCAACGCAGATACGCAGTATTTT CSAPLRGLNADTQYF
TRBJ2-1 TRBD2 TRBV20-1 NA TGCAGTGCTAGACTGGCGGGGGTCAATGAGCAGTTCTTC CSARLAGVNEQFF
TRBJ2-1 TRBD2 TRBV7-8 NA TGTGCCAGCAGCTTACTAGAGGTCCCTAGCGGGGGCAACAATGAGCAGTTCTTC CASSLLEVPSGGNNEQFF
TRBJ1-2 NA TRBV5-1 NA TGCGCCAGCAGCGTGGACACGGTCTATGGCTACACCTTC CASSVDTVYGYTF
TRBJ2-7 NA TRBV5-1 NA TGCGCCAGCAGCTTGGGGGATCTCTACGAGCAGTACTTC CASSLGDLYEQYF
TRBJ2-7 TRBD2 TRBV9 NA TGTGCCAGCAGCGTAGGGCTAGCGGGGGTCTACGAGCAGTACTTC CASSVGLAGVYEQYF
TRBJ1-1 TRBD1 TRBV9 NA TGTGCCAGCAGCGTCCTGGGAGGGGGCCCAACTTTT CASSVLGGGPTF
TRBJ1-5 NA TRBV2 NA TGTGCCAGCAGTGAAATACAGATTAATCAGCCCCAGCATTTT CASSEIQINQPQHF
TRBJ2-3 NA TRBV4-3 NA TGCGCCAGCAGCCCGCACGAAAGCACAGATACGCAGTATTTT CASSPHESTDTQYF
TRBJ2-2 TRBD2 TRBV20-1 NA TGCAGTGCACCTAGCGGCACCGGGGAGCTGTTTTTT CSAPSGTGELFF
TRBJ2-7 NA TRBV5-1 once TGCGCCAGCAGCTTTAACAGCCTCTACGAGCAGTACTTC CASSFNSLYEQYF